Presented here are 23 T cell receptor beta chains from one specimen sequenced in a study of patients and donors after allogeneic stem cell transplantation. In TCRdb, the RT-PCR reads were re-called with MiXCR into one record per CDR3 protein. The sample records around 200,000 distinct CDR3 sequences, around 41% being singletons. Sequencing used blood, either unsorted or a sorted T cell fraction (not recorded which). The receptors derive from a human donor who was either an allogeneic HSCT recipient or a stem cell or donor lymphocyte infusion donor (not recorded which). It is not recorded whose cells these are; they may come from a transplant donor.

The chain employs TRBV20-1 and TRBJ1-1; D uncertain. The germline V gene has CDR1 DFQATT and CDR2 SNEGSKA (reference sequence). V was pared by 6 bases and J by 6 bases, with 14 bases between. This CDR3 region has 12 residues. In DNA form, the CDR3 reads TGCAGTGCCCCGGACCGAGGCGCTGAAGCTTTCTTT. As protein: CSAPDRGAEAFF.

This clonotype was observed a handful of times. This rearrangement joins TRBV11-2 to TRBJ1-1; D possibly corresponds to TRBD1 (5 bases). The V gene's germline CDR1 is SGHAT and CDR2 FQNNGV. The V end was cut by 1 base, the J end by 1 base, with 13 bases between. The CDR3 covers 16 residues. The CDR3 sequence is CASSLVRPRENTEAFF. In nucleotides, the CDR3 is TGTGCCAGCAGCTTAGTGAGGCCCAGGGAGAACACTGAAGCTTTCTTT.

This clonotype was recorded a few times. The V call is TRBV5-1, the J call TRBJ1-6; maybe TRBD1 (5 bases). CDR3 length equals 16 residues. Germline loops: CDR1 SGHRS, CDR2 YFSETQ. Trimming took 2 bases from V and 6 from J, leaving 15 bases between them. The CDR3 here is CASSFDRAALNSPLHF. CDR3 sequence (DNA): TGCGCCAGCAGCTTTGACAGAGCAGCACTTAATTCACCCCTCCACTTT.

The chain employs TRBV7-9 and TRBJ1-3; D remains ambiguous. Germline V gene data show CDR1 as SEHNR and CDR2 as FQNEAQ (reference sequence). V was pared by 7 bases and J by 4 bases, with 14 bases between. This CDR3 contains 14 residues. The CDR3 DNA reads as TGTGCCAGCAAAAGGGTGAATCAGGGAAACACCATATATTTT. This gives the protein CASKRVNQGNTIYF.

This chain links TRBV7-2 with TRBJ2-5; TRBD1 might be the D (5 bases). The CDR3 extends over 14 amino acids. Between the trimmed V and J ends, which lost 4 bases and 6 bases, there was a span of 15 bases. Germline V gene lookup returns CDR1 SGHTA and CDR2 FQGNSA. This chain's CDR3 is CASSSWGQVKTQYF. CDR3 DNA sequence: TGTGCCAGCAGCTCCTGGGGCCAGGTCAAGACCCAGTACTTC. Full variable domain (missing parts from reference TRBV7-2 and TRBJ2-5): GAGVSQSPSNKVTEKGKDVELRCDPISGHTALYWYRQSLGQGLEFLIYFQGNSAPDKSGLPSDRFSAERTGGSVSTLTIQRTQQEDSAVYLCASSSWGQVKTQYFGPGTRLLVL.

Notes on this clonotype: The junction differs from germline at one of its ends, possibly a read error. The CDR3 reads CARSRGGVDSPLHF. In nucleotides, the CDR3 is TGCGCCAGGAGCCGCGGCGGTGTGGATTCACCCCTCCACTTT. V usage is TRBV4-3 and J usage is TRBJ1-6; D is uncertain. The CDR3 covers 14 residues. The germline V gene has CDR1 LGHNA and CDR2 YSLEER.

This clonotype came up once. The chain uses TRBV2 and TRBJ2-2, with D unresolved. V gave up 1 base and J gave up 5 bases, with 8 bases separating them. Germline loops: CDR1 SNHLY, CDR2 FYNNEI. The CDR3 has 14 residues. The CDR3 sequence is CASSEGPWTGELFF. The DNA of the CDR3 is TGTGCCAGCAGTGAAGGCCCTTGGACCGGGGAGCTGTTTTTT.

This clonotype was seen only a few times. The rearrangement joins TRBV15 to TRBJ2-4; D possibly corresponds to TRBD2 (6 bases). Trimming removed 0 bases at V and 0 bases at J, with 12 bases between. The V gene's germline CDR1 is LNHNV and CDR2 YYDKDF (reference sequence). The CDR3 covers 17 residues. The CDR3 DNA sequence: TGTGCCACCAGCAGAGATCGCGGGGACCGAGCCAAAAACATTCAGTACTTC. Translated, it gives CATSRDRGDRAKNIQYF. The full variable domain, rest sourced from reference TRBV15 and TRBJ2-4, is DAMVIQNPRYQVTQFGKPVTLSCSQTLNHNVMYWYQQKSSQAPKLLFHYYDKDFNNEADTPDNFQSRRPNTSFCFLDIRSPGLGDTAMYLCATSRDRGDRAKNIQYFGAGTRLSVL.

The chain carries TRBV4-1 and TRBJ1-2; unclear D gene. The CDR3 consists of 12 residues. The V gene's germline CDR1 is MGHRA and CDR2 YSYEKL. The ends were cut back, 0 bases at V and 7 bases at J, with 6 bases in the middle. CDR3 in amino acids: CASSQDRLGYTF. In DNA, the CDR3 is TGCGCCAGCAGCCAAGATCGGCTTGGCTACACCTTC.

Written as DNA, the CDR3 is TGCAGTGCTGGGGACAGGATGACCTACGAGCAGTACTTC. It specifies CSAGDRMTYEQYF. The V call is TRBV20-1, the J call TRBJ2-7; TRBD1 matches at 8 bases. V was clipped by 5 bases and J by 2 bases; unmatched bases: 5. The CDR3 covers 13 residues. Germline V lookup: CDR1 DFQATT, CDR2 SNEGSKA (reference sequence).

The genes are TRBV12-3 or TRBV12-4 and TRBJ2-3, with D possibly matching TRBD2 (6 bases). Trimming removed 6 bases at V and 0 bases at J, with 7 bases between. The CDR3 runs 13 residues. In DNA form, the CDR3 reads TGTGCCAGCAGGGCGGGGAGCACAGATACGCAGTATTTT. Its protein product is CASRAGSTDTQYF.

This clonotype was counted a few times. V is TRBV11-2 and J is TRBJ1-2; D may be TRBD1 (6 bases). This CDR3 has 13 amino acids. CDR1 is SGHAT, CDR2 FQNNGV, per germline. Trimming took off 4 bases at V and 5 bases at J, with 11 bases between the two ends. As DNA, the CDR3 is TGTGCCAGCAGCTGGGACAAAGTTTATGGCTACACCTTC. Its translation is CASSWDKVYGYTF.

This clonotype was found a few times. J is TRBJ1-2 and V is TRBV12-3 or TRBV12-4; D might be TRBD1 (6 bases). This CDR3 contains 16 residues. V lost 4 bases, J lost 5 bases, and 20 bases lay in between. The DNA of the CDR3 is TGTGCCAGCAGTTGGGGGAGACAGGTTGAACATTATGGCTACACCTTC. The encoded protein is CASSWGRQVEHYGYTF.

This clonotype was seen a few times. The chain employs TRBV18 and TRBJ2-7, with 10 bases that match TRBD1. Germline V gene data show CDR1 as KGHSH and CDR2 as LQKENI. CDR3 length equals 14 residues. Unmatched junction bases numbered 5, after V lost 3 bases and J lost 6 bases. This CDR3 reads CASSPGTGVSEQYF. The CDR3 DNA reads as TGTGCCAGCTCACCCGGGACAGGGGTCTCCGAGCAGTACTTC. The full variable domain, in which reference TRBV18 and TRBJ2-7 provide the parts outside the CDR3, is NAGVMQNPRHLVRRRGQEARLRCSPMKGHSHVYWYRQLPEEGLKFMVYLQKENIIDESGMPKERFSAEFPKEGPSILRIQQVVRGDSAAYFCASSPGTGVSEQYFGPGTRLTVT.

This clonotype was picked up a small number of times. The chain combines TRBV24-1 with TRBJ2-1; 11 bases are a match to TRBD1. Germline CDR1 KGHDR, CDR2 SFDVKD. The CDR3 has 16 residues. J gave up 2 bases and V 4 bases, and 3 bases lay outside the gene matches. As DNA, the CDR3 is TGTGCCACCAGTGAGCGGGACAGGGGGGCCTACAATGAGCAGTTCTTC. Its protein product is CATSERDRGAYNEQFF.

This clonotype was counted a few times. This rearrangement joins TRBV20-1 to TRBJ1-5; maybe TRBD1 (6 bases). Trimming took 0 bases from V and 5 from J, leaving 11 bases between them. CDR1 DFQATT and CDR2 SNEGSKA come from the germline V gene (reference sequence). CDR3 size: 14 residues. The CDR3 sequence is CSARDSRTDQPQHF. CDR3 nucleotides: TGCAGTGCTAGAGATTCGAGGACAGATCAGCCCCAGCATTTT.

The rearrangement joins TRBV20-1 to TRBJ2-3; D might be TRBD2 (5 bases). V lost 6 bases to trimming and J lost 1 base, with 14 bases between them. Germline assignment: CDR1 DFQATT and CDR2 SNEGSKA (reference sequence). There are 14 residues in the CDR3. The chain's CDR3 is CSAPLAGGTDTQYF. In DNA form, the CDR3 reads TGCAGTGCCCCTCTTGCGGGCGGCACAGATACGCAGTATTTT.

V usage is TRBV29-1 and J usage is TRBJ2-6; D is ambiguous. The CDR3 length is 15 residues. CDR1 SQVTM and CDR2 ANQGSEA come from the germline V gene. With 5 bases removed from V and 2 bases from J, the gap between germline ends came to 13 bases. The CDR3 nucleotides read TGCAGCGTTATCCCGGACCGGGCTGGGGCCAACGTCCTGACTTTC. It yields the protein CSVIPDRAGANVLTF.

The chain joins TRBV2 to TRBJ1-6; D not resolved. CDR3 length: 13 amino acids. Trimming cost V 2 bases and J 10 bases, with 9 bases left between them. Germline V lookup: CDR1 SNHLY, CDR2 FYNNEI. CDR3 DNA: TGTGCCAGCAGTGAAAGGACTGCCTCACCCCTCCACTTT. This encodes CASSERTASPLHF.

This chain uses TRBV7-9 with TRBJ2-3; no firm D call. The ends were cut back, 4 bases at V and 2 bases at J, with 16 bases in the middle. The CDR3 spans 16 residues. Germline loops: CDR1 SEHNR, CDR2 FQNEAQ (reference sequence). CDR3 in amino acids: CASSSRGRIFTDTQYF. Here the CDR3 DNA reads TGTGCCAGCAGCTCAAGAGGACGGATATTCACAGATACGCAGTATTTT.

The chain joins TRBV12-3 or TRBV12-4 to TRBJ2-1; D may be TRBD2 (6 bases). This CDR3 is 12 amino acids long. V was clipped by 11 bases and J by 8 bases, with 16 bases between them. CDR3 nucleotides: TGTGCCTGCCAAGCGGGTGTGGATGAGCAGTTCTTC. Its translation: CACQAGVDEQFF.

The chain recombines TRBV20-1 with TRBJ1-4; TRBD1 matches at 9 bases. The V and J ends lost 4 bases and 2 bases, in that order; junction bases with no gene match: 5. The CDR3 sequence is 15 residues long. Per germline, CDR1 DFQATT and CDR2 SNEGSKA (reference sequence). The CDR3 DNA sequence: TGCAGTGCTAACGACAGGGGGAACACTAATGAAAAACTGTTTTTT. Translated, it gives CSANDRGNTNEKLFF.

This clonotype was counted a few times. The gene calls are TRBV20-1 and TRBJ1-2; D is possibly TRBD1 (5 bases). Germline V CDR1 and CDR2: DFQATT, SNEGSKA (reference sequence). V was clipped by 2 bases and J by 1 base, with 8 bases between them. CDR3 length equals 13 residues. CDR3 in amino acids: CSARTTDNYGYTF. CDR3 in DNA: TGCAGTGCTAGAACGACAGATAACTATGGCTACACCTTC.